The 23 T cell receptor beta chains below were found in one sample sequenced in a study of blood T cell repertoires in COVID-19. Profiling relied on immunoSEQ multiplex PCR, and the TCRdb table lists in-frame clones only, not all of them. The sample lists under 300,000 clones, approximately 90% occurring once. What was sequenced was PBMCs or T cells enriched from blood (not recorded which). These receptors were collected from a woman in her sixties in a cohort exposed to, infected with or recovered from COVID-19 (not recorded which).

This rearrangement joins TRBV3-1 (or the pseudogene TRBV3-2) to TRBJ1-1; D is unresolved. Looked up from germline, CDR1 is LGHDT and CDR2 is YNNKEL (reference sequence). CDR3 length equals 14 residues. V lost 0 bases and J lost 1, with 6 bases in between. The CDR3 sequence is CASSQDLANTEAFF. The CDR3 coding sequence is TGTGCCAGCAGCCAAGATTTGGCGAACACTGAAGCTTTCTTT.

The chain carries TRBV19 and TRBJ1-5; 8 bases are a match to TRBD1. Germline assignment: CDR1 LNHDA and CDR2 SQIVND (reference sequence). Trimming at V came to 5 bases and at J to 3 bases, leaving 6 bases not matched to a gene. The CDR3 consists of 15 residues. In nucleotides, the CDR3 is TGTGCCAGTAGTCGGGCGACAGGGGTCAATCAGCCCCAGCATTTT. The encoded protein is CASSRATGVNQPQHF.

This clone was observed a single time. V and J are TRBV27 and TRBJ2-1, with 8 positions matching TRBD1. CDR1 is MNHEY, CDR2 SMNVEV, per germline (reference sequence). V trimming: 4 bases; J trimming: 3 bases; junction bases outside the gene matches: 8. The CDR3 sequence is 16 residues long. Written as DNA, the CDR3 is TGTGCCAGCAGTTATGCCGCGGGACAGGTCTACAATGAGCAGTTCTTC. This codes for CASSYAAGQVYNEQFF.

The chain combines TRBV7-8 with TRBJ2-3; a possible D gene is TRBD1 (7 bases). Germline V CDR1 and CDR2: SGHVS, FQNEAQ. The V end lost 8 bases, the J end lost 4 bases, and 19 bases lay between the germline ends. The CDR3 covers 15 residues. The CDR3 DNA is TGTGCCAGCGCCTCGAGGGGCAGGGGGGCAGATACGCAGTATTTT. It translates to CASASRGRGADTQYF.

The rearrangement links TRBV15 to TRBJ2-2, with D perhaps TRBD2 (5 bases). The CDR3 runs 15 residues. V was pared by 3 bases and J by 4 bases, with 12 bases between. Germline-derived CDR1 and CDR2 are LNHNV and YYDKDF (reference sequence). DNA of the CDR3: TGTGCCACCAGCAGGCGGGCCCGGGTCACCGGGGAGCTGTTTTTT. Its protein product is CATSRRARVTGELFF.

The CDR3 DNA reads TGTGCCTGGAGGACAGGGGGAAACACCGGGGAGCTGTTTTTT. It codes for CAWRTGGNTGELFF. The J gene is TRBJ2-2, the V gene TRBV30, with 9 bases matching TRBD1. CDR3 size: 14 residues. Germline CDR1 reads GTSNPN; CDR2 reads SVGIG (reference sequence). The ends lost 3 bases at V and 2 bases at J; junction bases unmatched: 1.

This sequence joins TRBV6-2 or TRBV6-3 and TRBJ1-1, with D perhaps TRBD1 (6 bases). In germline, CDR1 is MNHEY, CDR2 SVGEGT. The CDR3 has 14 residues. V lost 3 bases and J 3 bases, leaving 11 bases between the germline ends. For the CDR3, the DNA is TGTGCCAGCAGTTATAGGGGGACGTACACTGAAGCTTTCTTT. This codes for CASSYRGTYTEAFF.

The gene calls are TRBV28 and TRBJ2-2; 7 positions match TRBD2. The CDR3 totals 18 residues. V shed 5 bases and J 1 base; nucleotides not matched to a gene: 13. The germline gives CDR1 MDHEN, CDR2 SYDVKM. The CDR3 reads CASSPPSGVGQNTGELFF. Here the CDR3 DNA reads TGTGCCAGCAGTCCTCCTAGCGGAGTGGGGCAGAACACCGGGGAGCTGTTTTTT.

The chain links TRBV7-6 to TRBJ2-1, with 8 bases aligning to TRBD1. V was clipped by 0 bases and J by 6 bases; unmatched bases: 7. The length of the CDR3 is 16 residues. Germline V gene data show CDR1 as SGHVS and CDR2 as FNYEAQ. The chain's CDR3 is CASSLAPWTGFNEQFF. DNA for the CDR3: TGTGCCAGCAGCTTAGCGCCCTGGACAGGGTTCAATGAGCAGTTCTTC.

J is TRBJ2-1 and V is TRBV7-2; maybe TRBD1 (6 bases). CDR1 and CDR2 from the germline V gene are SGHTA and FQGNSA. There are 13 residues in the CDR3. V lost 3 bases to trimming and J lost 10 bases, with 13 bases between them. The CDR3 region has the DNA TGTGCCAGCAGCTTTAGGCGGACAGTAGAGCAGTTCTTC. This encodes CASSFRRTVEQFF.

The chain has TRBV5-1 and TRBJ2-1; tentative D call: TRBD1 (6 bases). Germline V gene data show CDR1 as SGHRS and CDR2 as YFSETQ. This CDR3 region has 14 residues. V was clipped by 7 bases and J by 3 bases, with 14 bases between them. CDR3 loop: CASAIQGFYNEQFF. The CDR3 nucleotides read TGCGCCAGCGCTATACAGGGTTTCTACAATGAGCAGTTCTTC.

The V gene is TRBV13, the J gene TRBJ1-4; D is perhaps TRBD1 (6 bases). The CDR3 has 15 residues. V lost 5 bases to trimming and J lost 5 bases, with 15 bases between them. Germline assignment: CDR1 PRHDT and CDR2 FYEKMQ (reference sequence). The DNA for the CDR3 is TGTGCCAGCAGCCCGGCTGAAACAGGGAATGAAAAACTGTTTTTT. Translation: CASSPAETGNEKLFF.

The rearrangement uses TRBV19 and TRBJ2-2, with 10 nucleotides matching TRBD1. V lost 7 bases and J lost 4; bases outside the gene matches: 12. Germline loops: CDR1 LNHDA, CDR2 SQIVND (reference sequence). The CDR3 loop spans 17 amino acids. The CDR3 region has the DNA TGTGCCAGTACCCCACCCCGACAGGGGGCGGCCACCGGGGAGCTGTTTTTT. This encodes CASTPPRQGAATGELFF.

There are a few counts of this clone. The chain recombines TRBV27 with TRBJ2-1, with 7 bases fitting TRBD2. From germline, CDR1 is MNHEY and CDR2 SMNVEV (reference sequence). With V trimmed by 5 bases and J by 0 bases, 10 bases remained unmatched. The CDR3 runs 17 residues. CDR3 in amino acids: CASSPRLALDSYNEQFF. Here the CDR3 DNA reads TGTGCCAGCAGTCCCCGACTAGCCCTCGACTCCTACAATGAGCAGTTCTTC.

The chain joins TRBV3-1 (or the pseudogene TRBV3-2) to TRBJ1-4, with D hard to call. Per germline, CDR1 LGHDT and CDR2 YNNKEL (reference sequence). V was cut by 2 bases and J by 0 bases, with 7 bases left in between. The CDR3 spans 15 residues. The CDR3 spells CASSQRRATNEKLFF. Written as DNA, the CDR3 is TGTGCCAGCAGCCAACGACGGGCAACTAATGAAAAACTGTTTTTT.

The genes are TRBV5-1 and TRBJ2-2, with D perhaps TRBD2 (7 bases). This CDR3 comprises 15 residues. Trimming left V 7 bases short and J 4 bases short, with 17 bases between. Germline assignment: CDR1 SGHRS and CDR2 YFSETQ. This CDR3 reads CASGEGGRGTGELFF. The CDR3 DNA follows: TGCGCCAGCGGAGAGGGGGGGCGCGGCACCGGGGAGCTGTTTTTT.

The chain has TRBV13 and TRBJ2-7, with 7 bases lining up with TRBD2. CDR1 PRHDT and CDR2 FYEKMQ come from the germline V gene (reference sequence). V lost 2 bases, J lost 6 bases, and 7 bases stayed unmatched. The CDR3 contains 14 residues. The CDR3 region has the DNA TGTGCCAGCAGCTTACGTCGGGGAGGGGTCGAGCAGTACTTC. It translates to CASSLRRGGVEQYF. Using reference TRBV13 and TRBJ2-7 for the parts outside the CDR3, the full variable domain is AAGVIQSPRHLIKEKRETATLKCYPIPRHDTVYWYQQGPGQDPQFLISFYEKMQSDKGSIPDRFSAQQFSDYHSELNMSSLELGDSALYFCASSLRRGGVEQYFGPGTRLTVT.

The gene calls are TRBV15 and TRBJ2-3; 7 positions match TRBD1. Trimming at V came to 4 bases and at J to 7 bases, leaving 11 bases not matched to a gene. CDR3 length: 15 amino acids. Germline CDR1 LNHNV, CDR2 YYDKDF (reference sequence). The CDR3 here is CATSKGGQDQHTQYF. CDR3 DNA sequence: TGTGCCACCAGCAAAGGCGGACAGGACCAGCATACGCAGTATTTT.

J is TRBJ2-7 and V is TRBV7-9, with D tentatively TRBD1 (6 bases). Deletions cut 5 bases from V and 2 bases from J, with 10 bases between. The CDR3 is made up of 13 amino acids. From germline, CDR1 is SEHNR and CDR2 FQNEAQ (reference sequence). The CDR3 sequence: CASSLNRAYEQYF. The CDR3 bases are TGTGCCAGCAGCCTCAACAGGGCCTACGAGCAGTACTTC.

The rearrangement joins TRBV30 to TRBJ1-2, with no clear D. Looked up from germline, CDR1 is GTSNPN and CDR2 is SVGIG (reference sequence). Trimming removed 3 bases from V and 4 bases from J, with 18 bases in between. This CDR3 contains 15 residues. CDR3: CAWRRGQRRTYGYTF. CDR3 DNA sequence: TGTGCCTGGAGGCGAGGGCAGCGCCGAACCTATGGCTACACCTTC.

This clone appeared once. The chain has TRBV18 and TRBJ2-1, with 9 bases fitting TRBD2. Germline V gene lookup returns CDR1 KGHSH and CDR2 LQKENI. The CDR3 consists of 15 residues. Germline trimming cut 4 bases from V and 4 bases from J; bases unmatched to any gene: 5. CDR3 sequence (DNA): TGTGCCAGCTCACTCCTAGCGGGGTCTTACAATGAGCAGTTCTTC. Translating gives CASSLLAGSYNEQFF.

V is TRBV19 and J is TRBJ2-1, with D tentatively TRBD2 (6 bases). Trimming pared 6 bases from V and 6 bases from J, leaving 9 bases between. Germline V gives CDR1 LNHDA, CDR2 SQIVND (reference sequence). This CDR3 has 12 amino acids. The CDR3: CASRAGFNEQFF. In nucleotides, the CDR3 is TGTGCCAGTAGAGCGGGTTTCAATGAGCAGTTCTTC.

This clone was observed a single time. This chain links TRBV7-3 with TRBJ1-2; 8 bases agree with TRBD1. The germline V gene encodes CDR1 SGHTA and CDR2 FQGTGA. Trimming at V came to 4 bases and at J to 3 bases, leaving 7 bases not matched to a gene. The CDR3 has 15 residues. Here the CDR3 DNA reads TGTGCCAGCAGCTGGACCAGGGGGCGCGACTATGGCTACACCTTC. This codes for CASSWTRGRDYGYTF.